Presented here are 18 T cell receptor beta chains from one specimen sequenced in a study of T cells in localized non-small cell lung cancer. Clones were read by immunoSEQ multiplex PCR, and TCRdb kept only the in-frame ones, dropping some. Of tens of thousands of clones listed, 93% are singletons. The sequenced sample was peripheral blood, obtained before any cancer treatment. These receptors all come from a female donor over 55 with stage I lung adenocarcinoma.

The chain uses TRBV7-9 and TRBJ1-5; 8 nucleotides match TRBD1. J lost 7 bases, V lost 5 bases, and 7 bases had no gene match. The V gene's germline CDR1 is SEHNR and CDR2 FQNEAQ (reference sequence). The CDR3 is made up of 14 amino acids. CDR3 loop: CASSPGQGKQPQHF. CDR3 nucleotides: TGTGCCAGCAGCCCTGGACAGGGTAAACAGCCCCAGCATTTT.

CDR3: CASSIGAAGTEAFF. CDR3 nucleotide sequence: TGTGCCAGTAGTATAGGGGCGGCAGGGACTGAAGCTTTCTTT. The chain joins TRBV19 to TRBJ1-1; TRBD1 might be the D (5 bases). The CDR3 length is 14 residues. V shed 1 base and J shed 5 bases, with 11 bases lying between them. Looked up from germline, CDR1 is LNHDA and CDR2 is SQIVND (reference sequence).

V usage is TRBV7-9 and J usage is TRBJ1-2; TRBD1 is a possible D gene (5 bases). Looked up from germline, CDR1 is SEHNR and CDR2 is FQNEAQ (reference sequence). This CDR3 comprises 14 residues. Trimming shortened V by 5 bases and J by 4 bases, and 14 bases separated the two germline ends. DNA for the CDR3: TGTGCCAGCAGCCTAGGAGGGACGGGCTATGGCTACACCTTC. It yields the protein CASSLGGTGYGYTF.

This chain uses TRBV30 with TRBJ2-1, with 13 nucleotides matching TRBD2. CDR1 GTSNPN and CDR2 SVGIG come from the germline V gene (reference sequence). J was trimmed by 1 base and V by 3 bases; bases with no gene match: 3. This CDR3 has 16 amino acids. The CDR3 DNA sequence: TGTGCCTGGAGAGAACTAGCGGGAGGGTCCTACAATGAGCAGTTCTTC. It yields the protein CAWRELAGGSYNEQFF.

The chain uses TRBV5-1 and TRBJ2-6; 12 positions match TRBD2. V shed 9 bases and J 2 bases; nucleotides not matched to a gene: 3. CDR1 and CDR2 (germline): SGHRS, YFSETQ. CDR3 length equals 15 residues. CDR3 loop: CATRLAGAGANVLTF. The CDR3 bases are TGCGCCACCCGACTAGCGGGAGCTGGGGCCAACGTCCTGACTTTC.

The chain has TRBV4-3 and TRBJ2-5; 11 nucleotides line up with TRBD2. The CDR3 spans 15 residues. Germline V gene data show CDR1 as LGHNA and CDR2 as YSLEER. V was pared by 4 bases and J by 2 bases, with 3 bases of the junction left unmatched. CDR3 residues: CASSLGTSGQETQYF. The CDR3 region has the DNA TGCGCCAGCAGCCTGGGGACTAGCGGACAAGAGACCCAGTACTTC.

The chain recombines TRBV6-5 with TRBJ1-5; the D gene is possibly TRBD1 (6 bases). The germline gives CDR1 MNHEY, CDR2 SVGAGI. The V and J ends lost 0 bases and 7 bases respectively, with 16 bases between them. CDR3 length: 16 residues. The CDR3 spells CASSYSNTGLRQPQHF. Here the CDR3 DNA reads TGTGCCAGCAGTTACTCGAACACAGGGCTCCGGCAGCCCCAGCATTTT.

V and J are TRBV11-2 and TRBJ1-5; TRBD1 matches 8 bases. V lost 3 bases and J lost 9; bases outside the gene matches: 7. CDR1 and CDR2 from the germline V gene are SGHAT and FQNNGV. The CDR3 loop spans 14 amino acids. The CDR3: CASSFGQGGGPQHF. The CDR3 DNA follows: TGTGCCAGCAGCTTCGGACAGGGCGGCGGGCCCCAGCATTTT.

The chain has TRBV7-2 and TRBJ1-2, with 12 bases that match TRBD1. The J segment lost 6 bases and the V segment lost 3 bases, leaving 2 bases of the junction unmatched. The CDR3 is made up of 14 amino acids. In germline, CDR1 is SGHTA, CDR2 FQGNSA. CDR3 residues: CASSLGQGANGYTF. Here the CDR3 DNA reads TGTGCCAGCAGCTTGGGACAGGGGGCTAATGGCTACACCTTC.

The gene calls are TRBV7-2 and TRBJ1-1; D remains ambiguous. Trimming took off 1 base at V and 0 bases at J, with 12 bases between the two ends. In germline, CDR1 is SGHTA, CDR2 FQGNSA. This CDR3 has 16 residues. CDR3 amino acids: CASSLDHLLVNTEAFF. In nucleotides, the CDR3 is TGTGCCAGCAGCTTAGATCACCTTCTAGTGAACACTGAAGCTTTCTTT.

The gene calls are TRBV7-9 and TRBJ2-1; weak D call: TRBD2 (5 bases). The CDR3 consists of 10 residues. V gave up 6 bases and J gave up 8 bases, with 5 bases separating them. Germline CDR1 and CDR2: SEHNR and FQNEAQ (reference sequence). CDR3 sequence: CASRRDEQFF. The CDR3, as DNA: TGTGCCAGCAGGAGGGATGAGCAGTTCTTC.

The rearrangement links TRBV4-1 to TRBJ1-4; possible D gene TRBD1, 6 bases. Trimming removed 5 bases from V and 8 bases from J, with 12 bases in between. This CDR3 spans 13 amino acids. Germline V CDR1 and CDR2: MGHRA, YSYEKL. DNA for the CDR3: TGCGCCAGCAGCTCGACAGGCTTAGAAAAACTGTTTTTT. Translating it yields CASSSTGLEKLFF.

The CDR3 loop reads CASSPQGHYYNEQFF. CDR3 coding DNA: TGTGCCAGTAGCCCTCAAGGTCACTACTACAATGAGCAGTTCTTC. The V and J genes are TRBV19 and TRBJ2-1; D gene unclear. The V gene's germline CDR1 is LNHDA and CDR2 SQIVND (reference sequence). V was pared by 6 bases and J by 3 bases, with 15 bases between. The CDR3 length is 15 residues.

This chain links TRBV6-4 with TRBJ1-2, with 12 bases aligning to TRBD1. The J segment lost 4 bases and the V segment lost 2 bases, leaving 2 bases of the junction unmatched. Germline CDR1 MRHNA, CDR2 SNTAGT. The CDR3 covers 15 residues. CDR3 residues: CASSDRGQGAYGYTF. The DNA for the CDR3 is TGTGCCAGCAGTGACCGGGGACAGGGGGCCTATGGCTACACCTTC.

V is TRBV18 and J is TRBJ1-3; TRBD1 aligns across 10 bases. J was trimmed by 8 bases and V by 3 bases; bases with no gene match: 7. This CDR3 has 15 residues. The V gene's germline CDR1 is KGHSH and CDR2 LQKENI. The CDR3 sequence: CASSPTTGGKHTIYF. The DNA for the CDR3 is TGTGCCAGCTCACCGACGACAGGGGGCAAGCACACCATATATTTT.

CDR3 DNA sequence: TGTGCCAGCAGCCCTTGGGGTCTGACAGATACGCAGTATTTT. Residues: CASSPWGLTDTQYF. V and J are TRBV27 and TRBJ2-3; D gene ambiguous. Between the trimmed V and J ends, which lost 6 bases and 3 bases, there was a span of 13 bases. The CDR3 length is 14 residues. In germline, CDR1 is MNHEY, CDR2 SMNVEV (reference sequence).

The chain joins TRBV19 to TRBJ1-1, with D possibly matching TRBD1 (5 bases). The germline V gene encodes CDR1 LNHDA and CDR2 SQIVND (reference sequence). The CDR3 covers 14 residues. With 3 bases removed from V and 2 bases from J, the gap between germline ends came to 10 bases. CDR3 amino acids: CASSMGQTNTEAFF. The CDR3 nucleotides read TGTGCCAGTAGTATGGGGCAGACTAACACTGAAGCTTTCTTT.

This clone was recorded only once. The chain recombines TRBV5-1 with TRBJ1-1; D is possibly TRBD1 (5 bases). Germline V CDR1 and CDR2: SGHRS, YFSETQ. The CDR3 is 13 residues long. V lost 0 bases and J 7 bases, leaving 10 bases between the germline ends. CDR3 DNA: TGCGCCAGCAGCTTGGCGTTGGGGGGTGAAGCTTTCTTT. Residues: CASSLALGGEAFF.